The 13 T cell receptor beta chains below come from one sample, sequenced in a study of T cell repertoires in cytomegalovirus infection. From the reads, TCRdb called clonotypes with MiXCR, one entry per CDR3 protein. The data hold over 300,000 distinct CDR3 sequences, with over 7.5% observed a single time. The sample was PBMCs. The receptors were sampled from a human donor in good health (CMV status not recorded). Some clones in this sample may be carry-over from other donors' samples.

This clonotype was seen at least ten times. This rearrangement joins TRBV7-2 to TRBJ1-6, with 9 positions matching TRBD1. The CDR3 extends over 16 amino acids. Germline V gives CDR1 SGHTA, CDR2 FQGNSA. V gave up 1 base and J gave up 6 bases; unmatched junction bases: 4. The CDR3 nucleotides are TGTGCCAGCAGCTTAGGGGGGACAGGGAGTAATTCACCCCTCCACTTT. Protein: CASSLGGTGSNSPLHF.

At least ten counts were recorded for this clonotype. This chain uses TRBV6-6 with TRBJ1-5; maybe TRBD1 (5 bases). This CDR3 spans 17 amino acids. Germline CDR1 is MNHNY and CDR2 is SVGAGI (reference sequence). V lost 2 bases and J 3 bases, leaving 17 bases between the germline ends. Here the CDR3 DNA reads TGTGCCAGCAGTTACGGGCCCGCGACAGTTCTCAATCAGCCCCAGCATTTT. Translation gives CASSYGPATVLNQPQHF.

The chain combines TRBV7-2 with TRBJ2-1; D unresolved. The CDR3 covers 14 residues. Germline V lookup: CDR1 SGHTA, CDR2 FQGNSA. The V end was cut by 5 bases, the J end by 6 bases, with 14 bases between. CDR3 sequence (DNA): TGTGCCAGCAGCCCTTTTGGGCTTCGCAATGAGCAGTTCTTC. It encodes CASSPFGLRNEQFF.

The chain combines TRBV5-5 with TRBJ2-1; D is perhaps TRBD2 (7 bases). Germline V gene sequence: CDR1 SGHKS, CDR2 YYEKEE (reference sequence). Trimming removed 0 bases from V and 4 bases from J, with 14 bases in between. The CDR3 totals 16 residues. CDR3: CASSLVTGGHYNEQFF. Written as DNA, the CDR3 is TGTGCCAGCAGCTTGGTGACGGGGGGCCATTACAATGAGCAGTTCTTC.

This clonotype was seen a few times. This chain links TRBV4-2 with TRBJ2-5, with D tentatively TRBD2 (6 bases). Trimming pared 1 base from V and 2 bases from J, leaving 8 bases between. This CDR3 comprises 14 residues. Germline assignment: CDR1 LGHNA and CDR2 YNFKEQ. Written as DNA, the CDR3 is TGTGCCAGCAGCCAAGGGACTACACAAGAGACCCAGTACTTC. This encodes CASSQGTTQETQYF.

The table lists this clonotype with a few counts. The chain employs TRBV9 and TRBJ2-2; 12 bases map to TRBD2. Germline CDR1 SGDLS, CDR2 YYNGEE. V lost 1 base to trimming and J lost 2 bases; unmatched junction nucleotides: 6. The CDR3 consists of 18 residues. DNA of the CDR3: TGTGCCAGCAGCGTAAATCTAGCGGGAGGGGTAAACACCGGGGAGCTGTTTTTT. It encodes CASSVNLAGGVNTGELFF.

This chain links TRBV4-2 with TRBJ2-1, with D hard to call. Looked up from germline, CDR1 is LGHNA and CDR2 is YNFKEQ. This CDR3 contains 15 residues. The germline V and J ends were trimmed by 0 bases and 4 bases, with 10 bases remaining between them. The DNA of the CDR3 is TGTGCCAGCAGCCAAGAGGCAGCCGGGTACAATGAGCAGTTCTTC. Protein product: CASSQEAAGYNEQFF.

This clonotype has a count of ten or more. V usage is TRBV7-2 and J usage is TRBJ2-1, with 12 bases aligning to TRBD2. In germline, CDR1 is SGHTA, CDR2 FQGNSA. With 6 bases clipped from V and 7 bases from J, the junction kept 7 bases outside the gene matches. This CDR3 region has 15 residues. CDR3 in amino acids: CASRSLAGGLNEQFF. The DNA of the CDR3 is TGTGCCAGCAGGTCACTAGCGGGGGGCCTGAATGAGCAGTTCTTC.

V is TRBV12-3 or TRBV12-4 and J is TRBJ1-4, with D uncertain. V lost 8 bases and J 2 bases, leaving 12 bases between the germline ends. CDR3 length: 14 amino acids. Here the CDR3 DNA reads TGTGCCAGCCGAGGTTTGGGGACTAATGAAAAACTGTTTTTT. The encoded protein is CASRGLGTNEKLFF.

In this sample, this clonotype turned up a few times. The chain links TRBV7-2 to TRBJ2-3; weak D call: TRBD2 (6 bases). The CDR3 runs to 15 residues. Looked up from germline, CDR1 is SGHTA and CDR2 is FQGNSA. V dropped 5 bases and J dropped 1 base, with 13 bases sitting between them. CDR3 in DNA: TGTGCCAGCAGCCCACTTAGCGGACGCACAGATACGCAGTATTTT. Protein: CASSPLSGRTDTQYF.

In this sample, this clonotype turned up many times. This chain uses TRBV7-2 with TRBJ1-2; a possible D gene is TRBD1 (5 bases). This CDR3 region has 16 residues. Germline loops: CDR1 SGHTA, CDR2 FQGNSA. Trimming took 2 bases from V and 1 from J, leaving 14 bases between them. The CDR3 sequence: CASSLSGRGDNYGYTF. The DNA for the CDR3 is TGTGCCAGCAGCTTATCGGGAAGGGGCGATAACTATGGCTACACCTTC.

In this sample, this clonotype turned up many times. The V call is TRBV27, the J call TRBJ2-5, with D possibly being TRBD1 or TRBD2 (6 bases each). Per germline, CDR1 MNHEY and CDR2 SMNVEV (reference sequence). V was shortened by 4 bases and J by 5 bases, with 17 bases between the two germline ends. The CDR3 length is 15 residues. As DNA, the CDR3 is TGTGCCAGCAGTTCCTACGCCACAGGGAGGGAGACCCAGTACTTC. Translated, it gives CASSSYATGRETQYF.

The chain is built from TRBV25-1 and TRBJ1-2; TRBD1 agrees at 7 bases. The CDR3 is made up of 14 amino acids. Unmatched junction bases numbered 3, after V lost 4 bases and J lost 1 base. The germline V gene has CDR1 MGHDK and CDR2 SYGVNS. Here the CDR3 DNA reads TGTGCCAGCAGTGGGGACAGTAGTAACTATGGCTACACCTTC. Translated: CASSGDSSNYGYTF.